This TCR beta chain was recorded in a study of Graves' ophthalmopathy and Graves' hyperthyroidism. This clonotype has only a few counts. A read error is possible here, since a much larger clone lies one base away. Hyperthyroidism is called stable when no ophthalmopathy develops within 18 months of follow-up. Hyperthyroidism patients were newly diagnosed, ill under 2 months, and aged 18 to 65 years. Transcripts of RNA were the source for amplifying TCR beta CDR3 regions. RT-PCR with HTBI primers came first, then second-round multiplex PCR. TCRdb reprocessed the multiplex PCR reads via MiXCR and lists one record per CDR3 protein. The table records some 360,000 distinct CDR3 sequences, 17% of them present only once. Sequenced sample: peripheral blood. The sequence derives from an adult woman with stable Graves' hyperthyroidism.

CDR3 nucleotide sequence: TGTGCCACCAGCAAAGATCTAGGACAGGGATCCCGCGAGCAGTACTTC. It translates to CATSKDLGQGSREQYF. V is TRBV15 and J is TRBJ2-7; 8 positions agree with TRBD1. V shed 4 bases and J 6 bases; nucleotides not matched to a gene: 14. The CDR3 runs 16 residues. The germline CDR1 and CDR2 sequences are LNHNV and YYDKDF (reference sequence). Using reference TRBV15 and TRBJ2-7 for the parts outside the CDR3, the full variable domain is DAMVIQNPRYQVTQFGKPVTLSCSQTLNHNVMYWYQQKSSQAPKLLFHYYDKDFNNEADTPDNFQSRRPNTSFCFLDIRSPGLGDTAMYLCATSKDLGQGSREQYFGPGTRLTVT.